This TCR beta chain was recovered during a study of Ad26.COV2.S vaccination and SARS-CoV-2 variants. The ends were cut back, 5 bases at V and 2 bases at J, with 3 bases in the middle. The CDR3 extends over 11 amino acids. Germline assignment: CDR1 SGHAT and CDR2 FQNNGV. Whole-study findings and limits: In vaccinated individuals, spike-specific CD8+ and CD4+ T cell responses reportedly displayed substantial breadth.

With regard to this clone: The antigen remains undetermined.

Treatment specified: around 19 received Ad26.COV2.S at low or high dose, single or two shots; 5 received placebo; per-sample allocation not given. On day 63 after the first injection, vaccine and placebo recipients gave samples. Generated by immunoSEQ multiplex PCR, the TCRdb table keeps only in-frame clones and is missing some. The sample records around 400,000 clones, approximately 89% being singletons. The V gene is TRBV11-2, the J gene TRBJ2-5; no clear D. Sequenced material: peripheral blood, taken in a trial of Ad26.COV2.S vaccine versus placebo. This receptor was identified in a person aged 18-60 years who received the Ad26.COV2.S COVID-19 vaccine or a placebo. This CDR3 reads CASSIQETQYF. In DNA, the CDR3 is TGTGCCAGCAGCATTCAAGAGACCCAGTACTTC.